This TCR beta chain was found in a study of T cells in Graves' hyperthyroidism and ophthalmopathy. The diagnostic basis comprised clinical symptoms, serum thyroxine and TRAb, thyroid ultrasound and orbital computed tomography. Germline V gene sequence: CDR1 MNHNS, CDR2 SASEGT. This CDR3 region has 12 residues. The trim removed 10 bases at V and 2 bases at J, leaving 5 bases unmatched. RNA transcripts were the template for amplifying TCR beta CDR3 regions. A set of HTBI primers served as the primers for a first-round RT-PCR of the TCR CDR3. TCRdb reprocessed the multiplex PCR reads with MiXCR, giving one entry per CDR3 protein. The sample yields approximately 520,000 distinct CDR3 sequences, under 25% seen once. Study-level findings and limits: Most expanded thyroid clonotypes above 0.001 recurred in blood.

In regard to this clonotype: Its antigen is still unknown.

This chain joins TRBV6-1 and TRBJ2-7, with TRBD2 matching 7 bases. The sequenced material came from blood. The sequence came from a man younger than 35 with Graves' hyperthyroidism. In DNA form, the CDR3 reads TGTGCCACCAAAGGACTAGCCTACGAGCAGTACTTC. Encoded protein: CATKGLAYEQYF.